The 29 T cell receptor beta chains reported below all come from one sample, sequenced in a study of response to subunit inactivated influenza vaccine (dated by TCRdb to the late 2010s). The method was RT-PCR. Sequencing took place on an Illumina HiSeq 2500. TCRdb took the public reads, trimmed them with fastp at Q25, ran MiXCR for clone calling and kept in-frame beta chains. Rows are combined by CDR3 protein, so each entry shows the most common genes and DNA. The sample records around 320,000 distinct CDR3 sequences, about 20% of which are singletons. The ten largest clonotypes hold 10% of the sample. The sequences come from PBMCs from blood, collected about 20 months after vaccination. These receptor sequences come from a man in his fifties or sixties who received an inactivated influenza vaccine. Donor details come from another sample of the same person, matched by shared clones.

The sample holds a few counts of this clonotype. The chain joins TRBV20-1 to TRBJ2-3; D is tentatively TRBD1 or TRBD2 (5 bases each). The CDR3 consists of 16 residues. V gave up 0 bases and J gave up 4 bases, with 17 bases separating them. Germline CDR1 and CDR2: DFQATT and SNEGSKA (reference sequence). The CDR3 region is CSARDRARERPDTQYF. The CDR3 DNA reads as TGCAGTGCTAGAGATCGGGCCAGGGAGAGACCAGATACGCAGTATTTT.

The sample holds a few counts of this clonotype. The V call is TRBV6-1, the J call TRBJ2-6; D remains ambiguous. Germline V CDR1 and CDR2: MNHNS, SASEGT. The CDR3 sequence is 15 residues long. The germline V and J ends were trimmed by 6 bases and 4 bases, with 13 bases remaining between them. This CDR3 reads CASRWSFSGANVLTF. Written as DNA, the CDR3 is TGTGCCAGCAGGTGGTCCTTCTCCGGGGCCAACGTCCTGACTTTC.

In this sample, this clonotype turned up many times. The chain has TRBV12-3 or TRBV12-4 and TRBJ1-6; D is unclear. This CDR3 is built from 16 residues. V dropped 6 bases and J dropped 1 base, with 13 bases sitting between them. DNA of the CDR3: TGTGCCAGCAGGGGATCATTAGGGTCCTATAATTCACCCCTCCACTTT. It is translated as CASRGSLGSYNSPLHF.

In its sample, this clonotype was seen a few times. The V call is TRBV7-2, the J call TRBJ2-1; D may be TRBD1 (6 bases). Trimming took 2 bases from V and 7 from J, leaving 12 bases between them. The CDR3 spans 14 residues. Germline V gives CDR1 SGHTA, CDR2 FQGNSA. CDR3 region: CASSLNRVENEQFF. Here the CDR3 DNA reads TGTGCCAGCAGCTTAAACAGGGTAGAGAATGAGCAGTTCTTC.

In this sample, this clonotype turned up many times. This chain joins TRBV12-3 or TRBV12-4 and TRBJ1-1; 7 bases match TRBD1. The CDR3 is 14 residues long. The J segment lost 4 bases and the V segment lost 5 bases, leaving 7 bases of the junction unmatched. The CDR3: CASSLGQASTEAFF. The CDR3 nucleotides are TGTGCCAGCAGTCTCGGACAGGCCTCCACTGAAGCTTTCTTT.

This clonotype was counted many times. The chain has TRBV5-1 and TRBJ2-7, with TRBD1 identical over 8 bases. Germline V lookup: CDR1 SGHRS, CDR2 YFSETQ. Trimming cost V 4 bases and J 6 bases; bases outside gene matches: 6. This CDR3 is 13 amino acids long. In nucleotides, the CDR3 is TGCGCCAGCAGCCAATCCGACAGGGGCGAGCAGTACTTC. Amino acids: CASSQSDRGEQYF.

This clonotype was seen more than once but under ten times. This chain connects TRBV27 to TRBJ2-1, with 9 bases that match TRBD2. Germline V gene sequence: CDR1 MNHEY, CDR2 SMNVEV (reference sequence). V lost 3 bases to trimming and J lost 7 bases; unmatched junction nucleotides: 7. The CDR3 contains 15 residues. CDR3 region: CASSLARGGSNEQFF. The CDR3, as DNA: TGTGCCAGCAGTTTGGCGCGGGGGGGCAGTAATGAGCAGTTCTTC.

The DNA of the CDR3 is TGCGCCAGCAGCAGTAGCCATGGGAACACTGAAGCTTTCTTT. It codes for CASSSSHGNTEAFF. V gene TRBV4-3 combines with J gene TRBJ1-1; D unclear. The CDR3 sequence is 14 residues long. The germline V and J ends were trimmed by 5 bases and 1 base, with 11 bases remaining between them. CDR1 and CDR2 from the germline V gene are LGHNA and YSLEER.

V usage is TRBV6-5 and J usage is TRBJ2-1; 15 bases match TRBD2. V dropped 6 bases and J dropped 0; count of bases not matched to a gene: 6. The CDR3 runs to 18 residues. Germline V gene lookup returns CDR1 MNHEY and CDR2 SVGAGI. CDR3 DNA: TGTGCCAGCAGCTACGGACTAGCGGGGGGGCCCTCCTACAATGAGCAGTTCTTC. Translation: CASSYGLAGGPSYNEQFF.

Many counts were recorded for this clonotype. The gene calls are TRBV27 and TRBJ2-7, with 12 bases aligning to TRBD2. V gave up 5 bases and J gave up 0 bases; unmatched junction bases: 11. Germline CDR1 reads MNHEY; CDR2 reads SMNVEV (reference sequence). CDR3 length: 18 amino acids. The chain's CDR3 is CASSDKLTSGGSSYEQYF. The CDR3, as DNA: TGTGCCAGCAGTGATAAGCTGACTAGCGGGGGAAGCTCCTACGAGCAGTACTTC.

The gene calls are TRBV20-1 and TRBJ2-3, with 8 bases identical to TRBD1. The CDR3 is made up of 13 amino acids. V lost 5 bases and J lost 3; bases outside the gene matches: 4. Per the germline V gene, CDR1 is DFQATT and CDR2 is SNEGSKA (reference sequence). CDR3 loop: CSASQGATDTQYF. The CDR3 DNA follows: TGCAGTGCTTCGCAGGGGGCTACAGATACGCAGTATTTT.

The V call is TRBV6-5, the J call TRBJ1-4, with 9 bases lining up with TRBD1. CDR1 is MNHEY, CDR2 SVGAGI, per germline. V dropped 0 bases and J dropped 7; count of bases not matched to a gene: 9. CDR3 length equals 17 residues. CDR3 sequence reads: CASSYSIGTGISEKLFF. For the CDR3, the DNA is TGTGCCAGCAGTTACTCGATTGGGACAGGGATAAGTGAAAAACTGTTTTTT.

The chain is built from TRBV6-2 or TRBV6-3 and TRBJ1-1; 7 nucleotides match TRBD1. The CDR3 totals 13 residues. Germline CDR1 reads MNHEY; CDR2 reads SVGEGT. V trimming: 7 bases; J trimming: 2 bases; junction bases outside the gene matches: 4. CDR3 residues: CASTGDSNTEAFF. CDR3 nucleotides: TGTGCCAGCACCGGGGACAGTAACACTGAAGCTTTCTTT.

The chain recombines TRBV11-2 with TRBJ1-6; the D gene is possibly TRBD1 (5 bases). Per the germline V gene, CDR1 is SGHAT and CDR2 is FQNNGV. The CDR3 sequence is 19 residues long. Trimming left V 2 bases short and J 0 bases short, with 17 bases between. This chain's CDR3 is CASSLRGGQVSSYNSPLHF. In DNA, the CDR3 is TGTGCCAGCAGCTTAAGGGGCGGGCAGGTTAGCTCCTATAATTCACCCCTCCACTTT.

This clonotype was detected a few times. The rearrangement links TRBV20-1 to TRBJ1-4; a weak D match, TRBD1 (5 bases). Trimming removed 6 bases from V and 7 bases from J, with 18 bases in between. CDR1 is DFQATT and CDR2 is SNEGSKA in the germline V gene (reference sequence). The CDR3 consists of 14 residues. In DNA, the CDR3 is TGCAGTGCGGAATACGACAGTATAGGTGAAAAACTGTTTTTT. It translates to CSAEYDSIGEKLFF.

As to this clonotype: A much larger clone lies one base from this, so it may be a read error. The V and J genes are TRBV7-9 and TRBJ1-1, with unresolved D. Germline V gene lookup returns CDR1 SEHNR and CDR2 FQNEAQ (reference sequence). The length of the CDR3 is 17 residues. V dropped 1 base and J dropped 0 bases, with 15 bases sitting between them. The CDR3 here is CASSLGALRLLNTEAFF. The DNA of the CDR3 is TGTGCCAGCAGCTTAGGGGCCCTCAGGCTCTTGAACACTGAAGCTTTCTTT. Filled out from reference TRBV7-9 and TRBJ1-1, the complete variable domain reads DTGVSQNPRHKITKRGQNVTFRCDPISEHNRLYWYRQTLGQGPEFLTYFQNEAQLEKSRLLSDRFSAERPKGSFSTLEIQRTEQGDSAMYLCASSLGALRLLNTEAFFGQGTRLTVV.

This clonotype was seen only a few times. The rearrangement links TRBV12-3 or TRBV12-4 to TRBJ1-2; 9 bases are shared with TRBD1. The CDR3 is made up of 14 amino acids. Unmatched junction bases numbered 4, after V lost 3 bases and J lost 5 bases. This CDR3 reads CASSFTGGAYGYTF. The DNA of the CDR3 is TGTGCCAGCAGTTTCACAGGGGGCGCGTATGGCTACACCTTC.

This clonotype was found a few times. The gene calls are TRBV6-5 and TRBJ1-1; TRBD1 is a possible D gene (5 bases). Germline CDR1 MNHEY, CDR2 SVGAGI. V was clipped by 2 bases and J by 9 bases, with 16 bases between them. The CDR3 contains 14 residues. CDR3 region: CASSYSLTAGQAFF. Here the CDR3 DNA reads TGTGCCAGCAGTTACAGCCTGACGGCAGGGCAAGCTTTCTTT.

The chain joins TRBV28 to TRBJ2-2; D is possibly TRBD1 (6 bases). CDR3 length: 15 residues. Trimming took off 3 bases at V and 5 bases at J, with 13 bases between the two ends. Germline CDR1 and CDR2: MDHEN and SYDVKM. CDR3: CASSFPGDRTGELFF. CDR3 nucleotides: TGTGCCAGCAGTTTTCCAGGGGATCGGACCGGGGAGCTGTTTTTT.

This clonotype came up many times. This sequence joins TRBV11-2 and TRBJ2-2; TRBD1 agrees at 9 bases. Losses at the gene ends were 4 bases for V and 4 bases for J; bases not matched to a gene: 4. The CDR3 runs to 15 residues. Germline CDR1 reads SGHAT; CDR2 reads FQNNGV. CDR3 nucleotide sequence: TGTGCCAGCAGCTCGACAGGGGGAGGCACCGGGGAGCTGTTTTTT. Its translation is CASSSTGGGTGELFF.

The rearrangement links TRBV14 to TRBJ2-1, with 9 nucleotides matching TRBD2. With V trimmed by 4 bases and J by 2 bases, 6 bases remained unmatched. Germline CDR1 is SGHDN and CDR2 is FVKESK. CDR3 length equals 16 residues. The CDR3 DNA follows: TGTGCCAGCAGCCGAATGACTAGCGGAGCCTACAATGAGCAGTTCTTC. Translated, it gives CASSRMTSGAYNEQFF.

The chain links TRBV7-8 to TRBJ2-3; 8 nucleotides line up with TRBD2. V trimming: 1 base; J trimming: 2 bases; junction bases outside the gene matches: 5. Germline-derived CDR1 and CDR2 are SGHVS and FQNEAQ. This CDR3 region has 16 residues. CDR3 DNA sequence: TGTGCCAGCAGCTTAGGAGGACTAGCCATCACAGATACGCAGTATTTT. Its protein product is CASSLGGLAITDTQYF.

The chain is built from TRBV3-1 and TRBJ1-3; TRBD1 aligns across 11 bases. Trimming cost V 4 bases and J 0 bases; bases outside gene matches: 5. Germline V lookup: CDR1 LGHDT, CDR2 YNNKEL (reference sequence). There are 17 residues in the CDR3. CDR3 sequence (DNA): TGTGCCAGCAGCCGCGGACAGGGGGCCTCCTCTGGAAACACCATATATTTT. Protein product: CASSRGQGASSGNTIYF. Variable domain in full (rest from reference TRBV3-1 and TRBJ1-3): DTAVSQTPKYLVTQMGNDKSIKCEQNLGHDTMYWYKQDSKKFLKIMFSYNNKELIINETVPNRFSPKSPDKAHLNLHINSLELGDSAVYFCASSRGQGASSGNTIYFGEGSWLTVV.

This sequence joins TRBV20-1 and TRBJ1-5; D gene uncertain. V was pared by 0 bases and J by 5 bases, with 11 bases between. CDR1 is DFQATT, CDR2 SNEGSKA, per germline (reference sequence). The CDR3 is 14 residues long. CDR3: CSARDVGGDQPQHF. The CDR3 bases are TGCAGTGCTAGAGATGTTGGCGGGGATCAGCCCCAGCATTTT.

The chain carries TRBV11-2 and TRBJ2-3, with D maybe TRBD2 (5 bases). There are 12 residues in the CDR3. Trimming removed 7 bases from V and 4 bases from J, with 9 bases in between. Germline V gene lookup returns CDR1 SGHAT and CDR2 FQNNGV. CDR3 sequence (DNA): TGTGCCAGCATGTCGGGATCAGATACGCAGTATTTT. It is translated as CASMSGSDTQYF.

This clonotype was seen repeatedly, ten times or more. J is TRBJ1-1 and V is TRBV18; possible D gene TRBD1, 6 bases. V gave up 3 bases and J gave up 1 base, with 12 bases separating them. The CDR3 consists of 15 residues. Germline-derived CDR1 and CDR2 are KGHSH and LQKENI. CDR3 residues: CASSPGHGGNTEAFF. The CDR3, as DNA: TGTGCCAGCTCACCGGGACATGGGGGGAACACTGAAGCTTTCTTT. The variable domain in full, completed from reference TRBV18 and TRBJ1-1, reads NAGVMQNPRHLVRRRGQEARLRCSPMKGHSHVYWYRQLPEEGLKFMVYLQKENIIDESGMPKERFSAEFPKEGPSILRIQQVVRGDSAAYFCASSPGHGGNTEAFFGQGTRLTVV.

This clonotype has a handful of counts. The V gene is TRBV5-5, the J gene TRBJ1-4; a possible D gene is TRBD1 (6 bases). The V end was cut by 4 bases, the J end by 8 bases, with 15 bases between. CDR1 is SGHKS, CDR2 YYEKEE, per germline (reference sequence). The CDR3 runs to 14 residues. The CDR3 DNA reads TGTGCCAGCAGCCTATTGACAGGTCTCGAAAAACTGTTTTTT. This codes for CASSLLTGLEKLFF.

The J gene is TRBJ2-2, the V gene TRBV6-1; no firm D call. V was trimmed by 7 bases and J by 6 bases, leaving 15 bases between them. The CDR3 sequence is 14 residues long. Germline V gene sequence: CDR1 MNHNS, CDR2 SASEGT. CDR3 sequence: CASTDVRVAGELFF. The DNA of the CDR3 is TGTGCCAGCACCGATGTAAGGGTCGCCGGGGAGCTGTTTTTT.

This clonotype showed up just a few times. This chain uses TRBV28 with TRBJ2-2; D remains ambiguous. Deletions cut 5 bases from V and 6 bases from J, with 7 bases between. CDR1 MDHEN and CDR2 SYDVKM come from the germline V gene. This CDR3 spans 12 amino acids. In DNA form, the CDR3 reads TGTGCCAGCAGTCCAAACTCCGGGGAGCTGTTTTTT. Translated, it gives CASSPNSGELFF. The full variable domain, rest sourced from reference TRBV28 and TRBJ2-2, is DVKVTQSSRYLVKRTGEKVFLECVQDMDHENMFWYRQDPGLGLRLIYFSYDVKMKEKGDIPEGYSVSREKKERFSLILESASTNQTSMYLCASSPNSGELFFGEGSRLTVL.